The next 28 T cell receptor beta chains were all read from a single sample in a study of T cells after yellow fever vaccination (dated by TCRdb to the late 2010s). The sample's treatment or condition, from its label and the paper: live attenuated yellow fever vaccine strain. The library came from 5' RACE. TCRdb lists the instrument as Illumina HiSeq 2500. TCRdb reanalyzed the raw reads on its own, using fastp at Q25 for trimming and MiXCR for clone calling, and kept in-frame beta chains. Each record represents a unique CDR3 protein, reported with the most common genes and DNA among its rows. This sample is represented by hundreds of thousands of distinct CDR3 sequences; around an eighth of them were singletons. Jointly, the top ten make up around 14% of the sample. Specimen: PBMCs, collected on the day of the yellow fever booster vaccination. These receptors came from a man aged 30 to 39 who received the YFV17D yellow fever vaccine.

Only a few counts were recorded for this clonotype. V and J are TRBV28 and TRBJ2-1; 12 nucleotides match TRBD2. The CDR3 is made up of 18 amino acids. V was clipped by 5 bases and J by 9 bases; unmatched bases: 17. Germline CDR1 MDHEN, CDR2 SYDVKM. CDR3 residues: CASSPPESGTSGPPEQFF. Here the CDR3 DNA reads TGTGCCAGCAGTCCCCCCGAATCCGGGACTAGCGGGCCCCCTGAGCAGTTCTTC.

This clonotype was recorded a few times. This CDR3 reads CSARDFGAMNTEAFF. The CDR3 nucleotides are TGCAGTGCTAGAGATTTTGGGGCGATGAACACTGAAGCTTTCTTT. The chain combines TRBV20-1 with TRBJ1-1; possibly TRBD1 for D (5 bases). This CDR3 comprises 15 residues. Between the trimmed V and J ends, which lost 0 bases and 0 bases, there was a span of 11 bases. Looked up from germline, CDR1 is DFQATT and CDR2 is SNEGSKA (reference sequence).

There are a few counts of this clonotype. CDR3 sequence: CASRIAGLGAETQYF. DNA for the CDR3: TGTGCCAGCAGAATAGCGGGACTGGGCGCAGAGACCCAGTACTTC. This chain uses TRBV2 with TRBJ2-5; 8 positions agree with TRBD2. This CDR3 has 15 residues. With V trimmed by 6 bases and J by 4 bases, 10 bases remained unmatched. Germline-derived CDR1 and CDR2 are SNHLY and FYNNEI.

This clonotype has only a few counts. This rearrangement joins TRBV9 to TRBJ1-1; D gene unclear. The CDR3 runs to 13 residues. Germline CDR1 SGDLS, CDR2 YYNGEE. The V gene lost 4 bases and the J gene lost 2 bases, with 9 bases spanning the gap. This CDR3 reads CASSRDFNTEAFF. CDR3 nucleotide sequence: TGTGCCAGCAGCAGGGATTTTAACACTGAAGCTTTCTTT.

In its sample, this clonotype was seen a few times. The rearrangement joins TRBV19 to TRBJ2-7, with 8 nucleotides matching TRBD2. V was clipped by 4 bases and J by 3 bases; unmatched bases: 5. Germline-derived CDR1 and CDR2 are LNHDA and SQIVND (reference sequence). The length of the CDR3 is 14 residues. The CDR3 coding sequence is TGTGCCAGTAGTACGGGACTAGGGGACTACGAGCAGTACTTC. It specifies CASSTGLGDYEQYF.

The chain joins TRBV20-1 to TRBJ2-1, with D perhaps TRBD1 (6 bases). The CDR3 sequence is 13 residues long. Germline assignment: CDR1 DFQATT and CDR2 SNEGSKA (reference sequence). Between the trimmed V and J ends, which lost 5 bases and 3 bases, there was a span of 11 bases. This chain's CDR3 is CSADRTHYNEQFF. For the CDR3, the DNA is TGCAGTGCTGACAGGACCCACTACAATGAGCAGTTCTTC.

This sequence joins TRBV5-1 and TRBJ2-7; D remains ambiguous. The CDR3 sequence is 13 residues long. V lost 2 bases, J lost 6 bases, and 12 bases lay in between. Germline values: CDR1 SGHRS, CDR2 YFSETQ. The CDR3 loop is CASSLNSLFEQYF. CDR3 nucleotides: TGCGCCAGCAGCTTAAACAGCCTCTTCGAGCAGTACTTC.

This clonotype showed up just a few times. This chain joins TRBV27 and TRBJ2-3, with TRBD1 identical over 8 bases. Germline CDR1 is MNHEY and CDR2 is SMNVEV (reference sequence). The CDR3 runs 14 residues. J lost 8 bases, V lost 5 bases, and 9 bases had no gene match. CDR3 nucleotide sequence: TGTGCCAGCAGTATGACGTCAGGGGGCCGTACGCAGTATTTT. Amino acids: CASSMTSGGRTQYF.

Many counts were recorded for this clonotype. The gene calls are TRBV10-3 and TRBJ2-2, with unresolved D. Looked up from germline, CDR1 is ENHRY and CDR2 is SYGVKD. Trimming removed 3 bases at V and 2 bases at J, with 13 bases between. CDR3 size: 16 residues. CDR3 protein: CAISDPNFRNTGELFF. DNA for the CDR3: TGTGCCATCAGTGATCCTAATTTCCGTAACACCGGGGAGCTGTTTTTT.

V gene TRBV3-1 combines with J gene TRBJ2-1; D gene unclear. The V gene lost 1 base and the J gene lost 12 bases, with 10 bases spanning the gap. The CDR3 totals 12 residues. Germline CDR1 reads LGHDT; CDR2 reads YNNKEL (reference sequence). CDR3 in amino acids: CASSQGIERQFF. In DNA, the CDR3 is TGTGCCAGCAGCCAAGGAATAGAGAGGCAGTTCTTC.

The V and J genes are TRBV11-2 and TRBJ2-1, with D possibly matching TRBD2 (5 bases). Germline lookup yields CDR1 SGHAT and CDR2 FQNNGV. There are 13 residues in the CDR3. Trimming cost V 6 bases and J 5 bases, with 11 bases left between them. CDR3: CASRDRTDNEQFF. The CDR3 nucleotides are TGTGCCAGCAGGGATAGGACTGACAATGAGCAGTTCTTC. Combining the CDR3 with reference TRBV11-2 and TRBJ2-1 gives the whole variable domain EAGVAQSPRYKIIEKRQSVAFWCNPISGHATLYWYQQILGQGPKLLIQFQNNGVVDDSQLPKDRFSAERLKGVDSTLKIQPAKLEDSAVYLCASRDRTDNEQFFGPGTRLTVL.

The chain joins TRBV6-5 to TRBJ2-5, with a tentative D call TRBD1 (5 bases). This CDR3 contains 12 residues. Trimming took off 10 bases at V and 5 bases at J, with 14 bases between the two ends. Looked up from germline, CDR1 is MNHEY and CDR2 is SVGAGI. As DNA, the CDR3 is TGTGCCACCATGACAGATCCGGAGACCCAGTACTTC. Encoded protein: CATMTDPETQYF.

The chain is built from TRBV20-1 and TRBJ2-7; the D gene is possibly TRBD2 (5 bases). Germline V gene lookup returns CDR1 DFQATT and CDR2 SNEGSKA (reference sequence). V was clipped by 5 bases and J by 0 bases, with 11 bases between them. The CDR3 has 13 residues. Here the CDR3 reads CSAQRESSYEQYF. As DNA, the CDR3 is TGCAGTGCTCAGAGGGAGAGCTCCTACGAGCAGTACTTC.

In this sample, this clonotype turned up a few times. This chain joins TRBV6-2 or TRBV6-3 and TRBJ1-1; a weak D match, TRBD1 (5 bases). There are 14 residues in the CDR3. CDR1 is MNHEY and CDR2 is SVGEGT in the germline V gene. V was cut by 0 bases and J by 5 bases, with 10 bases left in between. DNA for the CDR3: TGTGCCAGCAGTTACTCGACCGGGGGAACTGAAGCTTTCTTT. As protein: CASSYSTGGTEAFF.

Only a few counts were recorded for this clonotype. CDR3 residues: CASSSLETYEQYF. The CDR3 DNA sequence: TGTGCCAGCAGTTCGCTGGAAACCTACGAGCAGTACTTC. The chain carries TRBV28 and TRBJ2-7, with D hard to call. V was trimmed by 4 bases and J by 2 bases, leaving 9 bases between them. The CDR3 length is 13 residues. Germline assignment: CDR1 MDHEN and CDR2 SYDVKM.

The CDR3 nucleotides read TGTGCCAGCAGTTTGTCTTGGAACACCGGGGAGCTGTTTTTT. Encoded protein: CASSLSWNTGELFF. The chain employs TRBV12-3 or TRBV12-4 and TRBJ2-2; D is unresolved. V lost 3 bases to trimming and J lost 1 base, with 6 bases between them. The CDR3 has 14 amino acids.

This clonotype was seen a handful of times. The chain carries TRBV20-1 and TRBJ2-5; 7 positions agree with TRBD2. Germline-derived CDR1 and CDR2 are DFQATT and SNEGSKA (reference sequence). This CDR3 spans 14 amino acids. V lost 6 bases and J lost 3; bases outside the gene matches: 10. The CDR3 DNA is TGCAGTGCGCAGCTTTGGACTAGGGAAGAGACCCAGTACTTC. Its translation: CSAQLWTREETQYF.

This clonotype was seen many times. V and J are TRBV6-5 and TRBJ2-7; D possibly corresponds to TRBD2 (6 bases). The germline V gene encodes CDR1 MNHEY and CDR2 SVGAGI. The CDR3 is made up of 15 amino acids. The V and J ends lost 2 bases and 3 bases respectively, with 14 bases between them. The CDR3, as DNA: TGTGCCAGCAGTTACCAACGTTCCGGGAGCTACGAGCAGTACTTC. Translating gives CASSYQRSGSYEQYF.

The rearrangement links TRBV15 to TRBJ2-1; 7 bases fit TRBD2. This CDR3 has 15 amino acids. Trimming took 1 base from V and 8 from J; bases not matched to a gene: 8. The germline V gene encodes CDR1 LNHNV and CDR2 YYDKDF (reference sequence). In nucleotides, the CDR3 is TGTGCCACCAGCAGAGGATCCCGTGCGGGAGATGAGCAGTTCTTC. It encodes CATSRGSRAGDEQFF.

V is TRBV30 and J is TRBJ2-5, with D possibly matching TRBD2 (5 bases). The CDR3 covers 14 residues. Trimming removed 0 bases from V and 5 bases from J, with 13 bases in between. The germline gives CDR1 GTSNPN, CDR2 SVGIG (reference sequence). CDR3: CAWSVGNLMETQYF. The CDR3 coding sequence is TGTGCCTGGAGTGTCGGGAACCTTATGGAGACCCAGTACTTC.

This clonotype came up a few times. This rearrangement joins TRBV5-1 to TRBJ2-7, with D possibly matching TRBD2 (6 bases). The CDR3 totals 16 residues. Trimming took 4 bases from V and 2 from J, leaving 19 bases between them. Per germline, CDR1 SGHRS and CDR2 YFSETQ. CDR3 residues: CASSGQGGTLPYEQYF. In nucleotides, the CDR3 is TGCGCCAGCAGCGGTCAAGGAGGGACTCTTCCCTACGAGCAGTACTTC.

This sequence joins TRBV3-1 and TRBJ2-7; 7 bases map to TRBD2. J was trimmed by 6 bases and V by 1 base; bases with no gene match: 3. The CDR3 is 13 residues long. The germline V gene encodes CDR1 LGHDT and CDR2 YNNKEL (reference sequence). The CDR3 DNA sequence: TGTGCCAGCAGCCAAGTTTGGACTAGCGAGCAGTACTTC. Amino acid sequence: CASSQVWTSEQYF.

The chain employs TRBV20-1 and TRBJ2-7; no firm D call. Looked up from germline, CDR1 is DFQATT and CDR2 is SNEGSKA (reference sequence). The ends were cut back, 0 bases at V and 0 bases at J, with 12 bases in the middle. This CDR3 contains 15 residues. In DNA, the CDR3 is TGCAGTGCTAGAGATCACCACTCCTACTCCTACGAGCAGTACTTC. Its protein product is CSARDHHSYSYEQYF.

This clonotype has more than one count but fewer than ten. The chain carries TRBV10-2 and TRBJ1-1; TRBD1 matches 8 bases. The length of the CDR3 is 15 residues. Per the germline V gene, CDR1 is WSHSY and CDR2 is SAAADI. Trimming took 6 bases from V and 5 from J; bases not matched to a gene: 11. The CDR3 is CASRGPNQGATEAFF. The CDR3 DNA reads TGCGCCAGCAGGGGCCCTAATCAGGGGGCGACTGAAGCTTTCTTT.

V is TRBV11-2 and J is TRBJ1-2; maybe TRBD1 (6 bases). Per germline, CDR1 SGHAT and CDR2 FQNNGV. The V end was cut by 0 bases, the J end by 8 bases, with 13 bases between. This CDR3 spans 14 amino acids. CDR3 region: CASSLDRWGGGYTF. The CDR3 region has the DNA TGTGCCAGCAGCTTAGATCGGTGGGGGGGCGGCTACACCTTC.

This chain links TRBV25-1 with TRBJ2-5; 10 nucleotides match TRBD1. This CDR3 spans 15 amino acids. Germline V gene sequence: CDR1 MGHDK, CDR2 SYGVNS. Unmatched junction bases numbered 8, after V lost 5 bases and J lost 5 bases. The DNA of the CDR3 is TGTGCCAGCAGTCGAACCGGGACAGGGGTTGAGACCCAGTACTTC. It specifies CASSRTGTGVETQYF.

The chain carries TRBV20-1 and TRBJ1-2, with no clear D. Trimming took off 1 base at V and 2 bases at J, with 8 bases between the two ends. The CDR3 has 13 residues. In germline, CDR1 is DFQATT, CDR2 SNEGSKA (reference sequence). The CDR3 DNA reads TGCAGTGCTAGAGCAGGAACAAACTATGGCTACACCTTC. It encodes CSARAGTNYGYTF.

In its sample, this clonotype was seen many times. CDR3 DNA sequence: TGTGCCAGCAGCTTGGCGGAGACAGATACGCAGTATTTT. As protein: CASSLAETDTQYF. This sequence joins TRBV7-2 and TRBJ2-3; D remains ambiguous. The CDR3 length is 13 residues. Germline V gene lookup returns CDR1 SGHTA and CDR2 FQGNSA. V gave up 3 bases and J gave up 3 bases, with 7 bases separating them.